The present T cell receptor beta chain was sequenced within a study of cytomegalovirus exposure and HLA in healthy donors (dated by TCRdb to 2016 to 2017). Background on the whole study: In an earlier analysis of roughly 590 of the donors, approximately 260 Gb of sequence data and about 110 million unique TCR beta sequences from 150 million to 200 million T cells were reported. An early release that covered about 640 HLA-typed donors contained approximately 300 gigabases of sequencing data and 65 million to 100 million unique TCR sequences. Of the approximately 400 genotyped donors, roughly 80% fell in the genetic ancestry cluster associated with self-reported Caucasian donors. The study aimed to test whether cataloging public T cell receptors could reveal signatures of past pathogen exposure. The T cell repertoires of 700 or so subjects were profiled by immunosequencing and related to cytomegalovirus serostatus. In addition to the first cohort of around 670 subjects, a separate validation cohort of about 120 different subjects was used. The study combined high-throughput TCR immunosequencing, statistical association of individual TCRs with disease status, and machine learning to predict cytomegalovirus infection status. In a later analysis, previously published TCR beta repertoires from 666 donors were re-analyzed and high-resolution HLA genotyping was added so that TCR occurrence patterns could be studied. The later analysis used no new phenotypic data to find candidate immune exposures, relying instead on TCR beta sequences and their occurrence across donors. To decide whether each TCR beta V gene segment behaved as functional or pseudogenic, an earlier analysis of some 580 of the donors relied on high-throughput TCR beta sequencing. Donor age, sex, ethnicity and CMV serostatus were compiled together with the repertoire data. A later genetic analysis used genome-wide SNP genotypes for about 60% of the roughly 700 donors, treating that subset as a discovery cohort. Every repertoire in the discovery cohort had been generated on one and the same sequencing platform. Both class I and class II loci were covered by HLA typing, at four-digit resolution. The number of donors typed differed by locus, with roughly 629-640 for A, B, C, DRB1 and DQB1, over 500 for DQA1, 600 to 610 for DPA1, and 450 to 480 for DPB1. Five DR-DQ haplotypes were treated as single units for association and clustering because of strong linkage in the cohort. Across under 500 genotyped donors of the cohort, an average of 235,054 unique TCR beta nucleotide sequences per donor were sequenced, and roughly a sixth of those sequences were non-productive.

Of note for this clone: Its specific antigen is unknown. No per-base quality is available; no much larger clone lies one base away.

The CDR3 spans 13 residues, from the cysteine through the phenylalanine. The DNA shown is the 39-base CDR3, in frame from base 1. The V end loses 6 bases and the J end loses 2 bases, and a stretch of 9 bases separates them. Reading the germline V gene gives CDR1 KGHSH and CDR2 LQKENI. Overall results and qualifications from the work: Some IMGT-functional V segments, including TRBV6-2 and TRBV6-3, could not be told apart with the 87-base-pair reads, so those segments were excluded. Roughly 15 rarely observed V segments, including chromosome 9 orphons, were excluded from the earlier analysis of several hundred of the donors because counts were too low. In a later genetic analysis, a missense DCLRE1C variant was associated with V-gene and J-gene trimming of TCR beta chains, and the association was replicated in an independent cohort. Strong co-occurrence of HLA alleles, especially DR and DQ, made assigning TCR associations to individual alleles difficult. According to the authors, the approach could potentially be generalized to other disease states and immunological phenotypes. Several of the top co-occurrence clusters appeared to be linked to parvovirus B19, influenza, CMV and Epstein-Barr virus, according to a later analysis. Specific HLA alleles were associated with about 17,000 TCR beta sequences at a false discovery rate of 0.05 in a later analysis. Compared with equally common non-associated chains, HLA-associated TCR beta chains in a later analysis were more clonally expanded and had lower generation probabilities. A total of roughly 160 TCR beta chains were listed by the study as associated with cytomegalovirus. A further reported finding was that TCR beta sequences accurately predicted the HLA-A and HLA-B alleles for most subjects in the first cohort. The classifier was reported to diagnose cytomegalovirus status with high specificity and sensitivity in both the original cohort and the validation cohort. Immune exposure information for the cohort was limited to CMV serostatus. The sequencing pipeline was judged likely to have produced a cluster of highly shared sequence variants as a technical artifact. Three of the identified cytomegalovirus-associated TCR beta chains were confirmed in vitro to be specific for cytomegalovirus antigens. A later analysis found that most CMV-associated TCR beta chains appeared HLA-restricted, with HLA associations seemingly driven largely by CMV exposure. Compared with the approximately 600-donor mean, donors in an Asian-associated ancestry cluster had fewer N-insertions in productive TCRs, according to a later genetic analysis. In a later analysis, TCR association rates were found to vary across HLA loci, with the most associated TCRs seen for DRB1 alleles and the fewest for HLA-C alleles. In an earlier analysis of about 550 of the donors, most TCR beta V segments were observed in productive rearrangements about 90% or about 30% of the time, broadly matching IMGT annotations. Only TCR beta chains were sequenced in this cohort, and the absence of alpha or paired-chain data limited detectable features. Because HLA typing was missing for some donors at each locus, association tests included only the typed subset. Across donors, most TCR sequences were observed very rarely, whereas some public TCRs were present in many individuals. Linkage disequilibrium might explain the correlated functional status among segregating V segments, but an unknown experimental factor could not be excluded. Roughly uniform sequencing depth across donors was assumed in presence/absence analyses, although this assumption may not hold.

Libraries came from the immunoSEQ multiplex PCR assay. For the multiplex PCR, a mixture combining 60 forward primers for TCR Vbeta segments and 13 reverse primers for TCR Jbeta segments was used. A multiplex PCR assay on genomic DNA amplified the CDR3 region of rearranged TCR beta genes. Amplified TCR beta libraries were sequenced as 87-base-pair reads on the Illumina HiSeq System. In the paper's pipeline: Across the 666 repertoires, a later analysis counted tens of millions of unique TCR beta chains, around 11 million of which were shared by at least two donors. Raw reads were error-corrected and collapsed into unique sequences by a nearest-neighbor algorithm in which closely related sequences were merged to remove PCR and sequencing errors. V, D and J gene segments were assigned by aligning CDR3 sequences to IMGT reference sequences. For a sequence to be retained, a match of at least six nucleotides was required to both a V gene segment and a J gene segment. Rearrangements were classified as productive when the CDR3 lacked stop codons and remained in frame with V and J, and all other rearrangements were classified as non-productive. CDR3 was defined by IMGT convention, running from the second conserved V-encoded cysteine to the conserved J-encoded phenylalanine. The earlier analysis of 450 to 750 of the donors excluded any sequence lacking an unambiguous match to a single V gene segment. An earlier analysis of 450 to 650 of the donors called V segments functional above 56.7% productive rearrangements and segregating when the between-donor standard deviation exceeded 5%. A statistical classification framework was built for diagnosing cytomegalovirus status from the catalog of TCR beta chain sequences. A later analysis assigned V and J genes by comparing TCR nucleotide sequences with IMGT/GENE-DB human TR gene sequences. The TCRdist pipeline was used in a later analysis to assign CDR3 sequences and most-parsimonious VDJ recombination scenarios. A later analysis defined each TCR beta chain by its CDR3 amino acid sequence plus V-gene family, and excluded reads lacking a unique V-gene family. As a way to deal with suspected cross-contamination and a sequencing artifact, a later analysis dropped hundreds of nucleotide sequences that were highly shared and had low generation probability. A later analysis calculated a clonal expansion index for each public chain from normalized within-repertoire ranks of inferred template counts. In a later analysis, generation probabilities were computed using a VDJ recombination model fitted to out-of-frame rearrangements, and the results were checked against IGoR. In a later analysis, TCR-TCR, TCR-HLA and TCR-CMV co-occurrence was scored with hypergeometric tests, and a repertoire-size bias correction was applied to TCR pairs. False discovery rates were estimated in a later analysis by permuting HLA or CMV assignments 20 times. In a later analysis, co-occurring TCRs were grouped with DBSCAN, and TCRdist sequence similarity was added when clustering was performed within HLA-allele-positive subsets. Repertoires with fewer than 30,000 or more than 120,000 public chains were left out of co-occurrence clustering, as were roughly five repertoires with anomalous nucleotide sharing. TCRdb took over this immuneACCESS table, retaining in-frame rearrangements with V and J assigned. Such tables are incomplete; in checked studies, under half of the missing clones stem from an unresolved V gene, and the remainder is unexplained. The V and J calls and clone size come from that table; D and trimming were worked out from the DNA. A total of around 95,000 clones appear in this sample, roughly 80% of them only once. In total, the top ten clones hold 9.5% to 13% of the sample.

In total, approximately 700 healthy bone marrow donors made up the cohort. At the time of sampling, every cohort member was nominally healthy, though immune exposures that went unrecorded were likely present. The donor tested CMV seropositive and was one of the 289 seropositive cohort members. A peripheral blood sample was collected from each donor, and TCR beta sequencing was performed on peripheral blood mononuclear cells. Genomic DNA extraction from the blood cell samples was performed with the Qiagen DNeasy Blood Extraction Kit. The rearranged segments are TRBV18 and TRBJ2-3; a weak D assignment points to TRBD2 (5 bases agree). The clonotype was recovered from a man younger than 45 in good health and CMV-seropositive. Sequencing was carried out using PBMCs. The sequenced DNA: TGTGCCAGCTCCCCCGGGGTCACAGATACGCAGTATTTT. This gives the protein CASSPGVTDTQYF.